This T cell receptor beta chain stems from a study of human T cells and chemical hapten exposure. Indicated time point: pre-sensitization, week 0. The treatment: therapeutic diphenylcyclopropenone sensitization with weekly scalp DPC. There are 17 residues in the CDR3. The V gene lost 0 bases and the J gene lost 4 bases, with 16 bases spanning the gap. Germline CDR1 is LGHNA and CDR2 is YSLEER. A single record per CDR3 protein comes from TCRdb applying MiXCR to the RACE reads. There are about 250,000 distinct CDR3 sequences in the sample; about 7.7% occur only once, and 1.2% lies in the top ten. The starting material was whole blood, obtained in connection with sensitization to the hapten diphenylcyclopropenone (DPC). The TCR comes from a man younger than 35 with alopecia areata. Some clones in this sample may be carry-over from other donors' samples. The chain employs TRBV4-3 and TRBJ1-3; no definite D call. CDR3 sequence: CASSQERVFSAGNTIYF. In DNA form, the CDR3 reads TGCGCCAGCAGCCAAGAAAGGGTCTTCTCGGCGGGAAACACCATATATTTT.